The 19 T cell receptor beta chains below all came from one sample that was sequenced in a study of identifying expanded T cells in peripheral blood. Sequencing used immunoSEQ multiplex PCR; TCRdb keeps in-frame clones, though not all of them. The sample lists tens of thousands of clones; around 81% were seen once. The sample consisted of blood. These receptors came from a person aged 18-70 years in good health.

This rearrangement joins TRBV2 to TRBJ1-1, with no clear D. V lost 7 bases and J lost 4, with 10 bases in between. The CDR3 contains 12 residues. Germline values: CDR1 SNHLY, CDR2 FYNNEI. The CDR3 DNA reads as TGTGCCAGCAACGAACTGGGCACTGAAGCTTTCTTT. The encoded protein is CASNELGTEAFF.

The count of this clone is one. The chain links TRBV18 to TRBJ1-4, with a possible D match to TRBD1 (5 bases). The CDR3 is 13 residues long. Germline CDR1 KGHSH, CDR2 LQKENI. Trimming removed 3 bases at V and 7 bases at J, with 9 bases between. The CDR3 DNA reads as TGTGCCAGCTCACCGCGGACAACTGAAAAACTGTTTTTT. Its protein product is CASSPRTTEKLFF. The variable domain in full, completed from reference TRBV18 and TRBJ1-4, reads NAGVMQNPRHLVRRRGQEARLRCSPMKGHSHVYWYRQLPEEGLKFMVYLQKENIIDESGMPKERFSAEFPKEGPSILRIQQVVRGDSAAYFCASSPRTTEKLFFGSGTQLSVL.

The rearrangement joins TRBV18 to TRBJ2-1; 7 nucleotides match TRBD1. V lost 10 bases to trimming and J lost 5 bases; unmatched junction nucleotides: 11. The CDR3 contains 14 residues. Germline V gives CDR1 KGHSH, CDR2 LQKENI. CDR3 sequence reads: CATARQGPHNEQFF. In DNA form, the CDR3 reads TGTGCCACCGCGAGACAGGGTCCCCACAATGAGCAGTTCTTC.

V gene TRBV9 combines with J gene TRBJ2-1, with D perhaps TRBD1 (5 bases). The length of the CDR3 is 16 residues. The germline V and J ends were trimmed by 3 bases and 5 bases, with 18 bases remaining between them. Germline CDR1 is SGDLS and CDR2 is YYNGEE. The CDR3 nucleotides read TGTGCCAGCAGCGGGACCCAGGGCAGGACACACAATGAGCAGTTCTTC. It is translated as CASSGTQGRTHNEQFF.

The rearrangement joins TRBV9 to TRBJ1-2; a possible D gene is TRBD1 (6 bases). Germline CDR1 and CDR2: SGDLS and YYNGEE. With 3 bases removed from V and 8 bases from J, the gap between germline ends came to 17 bases. This CDR3 region has 14 residues. DNA of the CDR3: TGTGCCAGCAGCGGAGCACAAAGGGGGGAAGGCTACACCTTC. This codes for CASSGAQRGEGYTF.

This clone was picked up one time. The chain's CDR3 is CASSFSTGAGRETQYF. CDR3 in DNA: TGTGCCAGCAGCTTTTCGACAGGGGCAGGACGGGAGACCCAGTACTTC. The chain combines TRBV5-6 with TRBJ2-5; TRBD1 matches 8 bases. CDR3 length: 16 residues. After removal of 2 bases from V and 5 bases from J, the junction contained 11 bases not matched to a gene. The germline V gene encodes CDR1 SGHDT and CDR2 YYEEEE.

This clone was detected only once. The gene calls are TRBV2 and TRBJ2-5, with 15 bases that match TRBD2. The ends lost 5 bases at V and 5 bases at J; junction bases unmatched: 9. The germline V gene encodes CDR1 SNHLY and CDR2 FYNNEI. The CDR3 is 17 amino acids. Here the CDR3 reads CASSSRTSGGALETQYF. The CDR3 bases are TGTGCCAGCAGTTCCCGGACTAGCGGGGGGGCCCTGGAGACCCAGTACTTC.

Concerning this clone: This sample includes further DNA sequences coding for the same CDR3. The genes are TRBV5-1 and TRBJ1-1; 7 positions match TRBD1. The CDR3 is 14 residues long. After removal of 3 bases from V and 1 base from J, the junction contained 3 bases not matched to a gene. The germline V gene encodes CDR1 SGHRS and CDR2 YFSETQ. CDR3 residues: CASSWRQGNTEAFF. CDR3 coding DNA: TGCGCCAGCAGCTGGAGACAGGGGAACACTGAAGCTTTCTTT.

The DNA for the CDR3 is TGTGCCAGCAGTTCCGAACCTACAGGGTCGAGCGGCTACACCTTC. It translates to CASSSEPTGSSGYTF. V usage is TRBV27 and J usage is TRBJ1-2, with a tentative D call TRBD1 (6 bases). The CDR3 is made up of 15 amino acids. Trimming took 4 bases from V and 8 from J, leaving 20 bases between them. In germline, CDR1 is MNHEY, CDR2 SMNVEV (reference sequence).

The chain joins TRBV7-8 to TRBJ1-1, with 8 positions matching TRBD1. Germline CDR1 and CDR2: SGHVS and FQNEAQ. Trimming at V came to 4 bases and at J to 5 bases, leaving 6 bases not matched to a gene. The CDR3 loop spans 14 amino acids. The CDR3 here is CASSSGQGRTEAFF. Here the CDR3 DNA reads TGTGCCAGCAGCTCCGGACAGGGCAGGACTGAAGCTTTCTTT.

The chain carries TRBV18 and TRBJ2-7; D remains unclear. Trimming pared 8 bases from V and 6 bases from J, leaving 11 bases between. Germline V gives CDR1 KGHSH, CDR2 LQKENI. The CDR3 contains 11 residues. CDR3 protein: CASTDGTEQYF. DNA for the CDR3: TGTGCCAGCACGGACGGTACCGAGCAGTACTTC.

This clone was seen a handful of times. This chain connects TRBV27 to TRBJ2-2, with unresolved D. V lost 3 bases to trimming and J lost 5 bases, with 10 bases between them. The germline CDR1 and CDR2 sequences are MNHEY and SMNVEV (reference sequence). The CDR3 is made up of 14 amino acids. The CDR3 DNA reads TGTGCCAGCAGTTTTTCCATTATTACCGGGGAGCTGTTTTTT. Translated, it gives CASSFSIITGELFF.

The chain has TRBV4-1 and TRBJ2-3; TRBD2 matches at 7 bases. The CDR3 has 14 amino acids. J was trimmed by 10 bases and V by 1 base; bases with no gene match: 8. Germline CDR1 reads MGHRA; CDR2 reads YSYEKL. The CDR3 DNA reads TGCGCCAGCAGCCAAGTTGCCGGGGGGAGGCCGCAGTATTTT. Its protein product is CASSQVAGGRPQYF.

The genes are TRBV7-2 and TRBJ1-2, with 7 positions matching TRBD1. V was pared by 5 bases and J by 4 bases, with 1 base of the junction left unmatched. The germline V gene encodes CDR1 SGHTA and CDR2 FQGNSA. The CDR3 is made up of 12 amino acids. The DNA for the CDR3 is TGTGCCAGCAGCAGGGACAGCTATGGCTACACCTTC. Translating gives CASSRDSYGYTF.

This chain links TRBV5-1 with TRBJ2-3, with TRBD2 matching over 9 bases. Germline V gene lookup returns CDR1 SGHRS and CDR2 YFSETQ. Unmatched junction bases numbered 13, after V lost 5 bases and J lost 0 bases. CDR3 length: 18 amino acids. CDR3 bases: TGCGCCAGCAGACAACGGTACCTAGCGGGAAAGAGCACAGATACGCAGTATTTT. This codes for CASRQRYLAGKSTDTQYF.

This clone was detected once. The CDR3 DNA is TGCGCCAGCAGCACGGGGGGGCCCATAGATACGCAGTATTTT. Encoded protein: CASSTGGPIDTQYF. The chain is built from TRBV5-1 and TRBJ2-3; 8 positions match TRBD2. This CDR3 is built from 14 residues. CDR1 and CDR2 (germline): SGHRS, YFSETQ. V was pared by 4 bases and J by 5 bases, with 6 bases of the junction left unmatched. Variable domain in full (rest from reference TRBV5-1 and TRBJ2-3): KAGVTQTPRYLIKTRGQQVTLSCSPISGHRSVSWYQQTPGQGLQFLFEYFSETQRNKGNFPGRFSGRQFSNSRSEMNVSTLELGDSALYLCASSTGGPIDTQYFGPGTRLTVL.

The chain couples TRBV6-6 to TRBJ1-1, with 7 bases lining up with TRBD1. V lost 3 bases to trimming and J lost 1 base; unmatched junction nucleotides: 8. The CDR3 runs 16 residues. The germline gives CDR1 MNHNY, CDR2 SVGAGI (reference sequence). CDR3 in amino acids: CASSYTSRGTNTEAFF. For the CDR3, the DNA is TGTGCCAGCAGTTATACTAGCAGGGGGACGAACACTGAAGCTTTCTTT.

The V call is TRBV9, the J call TRBJ2-2; 7 bases agree with TRBD1. Trimming took 5 bases from V and 2 from J; bases not matched to a gene: 3. Germline assignment: CDR1 SGDLS and CDR2 YYNGEE. The CDR3 sequence is 14 residues long. DNA of the CDR3: TGTGCCAGCAGACAGGGGCTAAACACCGGGGAGCTGTTTTTT. It is translated as CASRQGLNTGELFF.

The chain uses TRBV5-1 and TRBJ2-2; D is unclear. The CDR3 is made up of 16 amino acids. The germline V gene encodes CDR1 SGHRS and CDR2 YFSETQ. Trimming took off 4 bases at V and 0 bases at J, with 13 bases between the two ends. The CDR3 nucleotides are TGCGCCAGCAGCCACGGACGGAATTCGAACACCGGGGAGCTGTTTTTT. Its protein is CASSHGRNSNTGELFF.